Below, 14 T cell receptor beta chains from the same sample are listed, as sequenced in a study of blood T cell repertoires in COVID-19. TCRdb keeps only in-frame clones here, not all; method: immunoSEQ multiplex PCR. The data contain about 110,000 clones, 85% to 90% of them seen just once; the ten biggest clones take up 0.75% to 0.9%. The sequencing input was peripheral blood. These receptors all stem from a woman in her forties or fifties with active or convalescent COVID-19.

The rearrangement links TRBV5-4 to TRBJ1-2; TRBD1 aligns across 12 bases. After removal of 0 bases from V and 6 bases from J, the junction contained 12 bases not matched to a gene. From germline, CDR1 is SGHNT and CDR2 YYREEE (reference sequence). The CDR3 is made up of 18 amino acids. The CDR3 loop reads CASSLAVGTGGYLHGYTF. CDR3 nucleotides: TGTGCCAGCAGCTTGGCCGTGGGGACAGGGGGCTATCTCCATGGCTACACCTTC.

This chain uses TRBV29-1 with TRBJ1-1; D might be TRBD1 (5 bases). Germline V lookup: CDR1 SQVTM, CDR2 ANQGSEA. The ends were cut back, 7 bases at V and 3 bases at J, with 15 bases in the middle. This CDR3 contains 13 residues. The CDR3 spells CSALHTGDTEAFF. CDR3 sequence (DNA): TGCAGCGCCCTACATACGGGGGACACTGAAGCTTTCTTT. Using reference TRBV29-1 and TRBJ1-1 for the parts outside the CDR3, the full variable domain is SAVISQKPSRDICQRGTSLTIQCQVDSQVTMMFWYRQQPGQSLTLIATANQGSEATYESGFVIDKFPISRPNLTFSTLTVSNMSPEDSSIYLCSALHTGDTEAFFGQGTRLTVV.

This sequence joins TRBV2 and TRBJ2-1; 7 bases map to TRBD2. Germline V CDR1 and CDR2: SNHLY, FYNNEI. The CDR3 loop spans 15 amino acids. With V trimmed by 9 bases and J by 0 bases, 8 bases remained unmatched. CDR3 sequence reads: CASRLAPSSYNEQFF. DNA for the CDR3: TGTGCCAGTAGACTAGCCCCGAGCTCCTACAATGAGCAGTTCTTC.

This rearrangement joins TRBV7-2 to TRBJ2-1; 12 bases are a match to TRBD2. The CDR3 is 18 amino acids. The V segment lost 0 bases and the J segment 7 bases; nucleotides outside the gene matches: 10. CDR1 is SGHTA, CDR2 FQGNSA, per germline. This CDR3 is CASSLAWSSGRALNEQFF. CDR3 bases: TGTGCCAGCAGCTTAGCTTGGTCTAGCGGGAGGGCCCTTAATGAGCAGTTCTTC.

The chain has TRBV2 and TRBJ2-5, with 7 bases matching TRBD2. The germline CDR1 and CDR2 sequences are SNHLY and FYNNEI. J was trimmed by 8 bases and V by 5 bases; bases with no gene match: 2. The CDR3 is 11 residues long. The CDR3 nucleotides are TGTGCCAGCAGTAGGGAGGGAACCCAGTACTTC. It translates to CASSREGTQYF.

The V call is TRBV2, the J call TRBJ2-1; D not resolved. The CDR3 covers 12 residues. V dropped 6 bases and J dropped 7 bases, with 10 bases sitting between them. Germline V CDR1 and CDR2: SNHLY, FYNNEI. In nucleotides, the CDR3 is TGTGCCAGCAGGATTCGAGCGAATGAGCAGTTCTTC. The encoded protein is CASRIRANEQFF. The variable domain in full, with the rest retrieved from reference TRBV2 and TRBJ2-1, is EPEVTQTPSHQVTQMGQEVILRCVPISNHLYFYWYRQILGQKVEFLVSFYNNEISEKSEIFDDQFSVERPDGSNFTLKIRSTKLEDSAMYFCASRIRANEQFFGPGTRLTVL.

This rearrangement joins TRBV6-5 to TRBJ2-5, with 9 bases aligning to TRBD2. The germline CDR1 and CDR2 sequences are MNHEY and SVGAGI. V gave up 6 bases and J gave up 2 bases; unmatched junction bases: 4. The CDR3 loop spans 14 amino acids. The CDR3 here is CASRRGGGQETQYF. The CDR3 DNA is TGTGCCAGCAGGCGGGGGGGAGGACAAGAGACCCAGTACTTC.

This chain links TRBV11-3 with TRBJ2-1; 9 positions agree with TRBD2. Unmatched junction bases numbered 2, after V lost 4 bases and J lost 7 bases. From germline, CDR1 is SGHNT and CDR2 YENEEA. This CDR3 has 13 residues. This chain's CDR3 is CASSSSGTNEQFF. The CDR3 region has the DNA TGTGCCAGCAGCTCTAGCGGGACTAATGAGCAGTTCTTC.

The chain links TRBV14 to TRBJ1-2, with a tentative D call TRBD1 (5 bases). The V end lost 5 bases, the J end lost 9 bases, and 16 bases lay between the germline ends. The length of the CDR3 is 13 residues. Germline V gene sequence: CDR1 SGHDN, CDR2 FVKESK. The CDR3 protein is CASSTNRGERYTF. Written as DNA, the CDR3 is TGTGCCAGCAGCACAAACCGGGGGGAACGCTACACCTTC.

The CDR3 sequence is CASSLKAGVPEQYF. The CDR3 DNA sequence: TGTGCCAGCAGCTTAAAAGCGGGAGTACCCGAGCAGTACTTC. V is TRBV7-3 and J is TRBJ2-7; TRBD2 matches at 8 bases. Germline lookup yields CDR1 SGHTA and CDR2 FQGTGA. This CDR3 has 14 amino acids. Trimming cost V 1 base and J 6 bases; bases outside gene matches: 5. Combining the CDR3 with reference TRBV7-3 and TRBJ2-7 gives the whole variable domain GAGVSQTPSNKVTEKGKYVELRCDPISGHTALYWYRQSLGQGPEFLIYFQGTGAADDSGLPNDRFFAVRPEGSVSTLKIQRTERGDSAVYLCASSLKAGVPEQYFGPGTRLTVT.

The chain uses TRBV11-2 and TRBJ1-1; no clear D. The CDR3 totals 14 residues. Per the germline V gene, CDR1 is SGHAT and CDR2 is FQNNGV. Trimming removed 3 bases at V and 4 bases at J, with 12 bases between. CDR3 sequence reads: CASSFTVRGTEAFF. CDR3 bases: TGTGCCAGCAGCTTTACAGTCCGGGGCACTGAAGCTTTCTTT.

This chain connects TRBV5-4 to TRBJ2-1; 12 nucleotides agree with TRBD2. CDR3 size: 15 residues. From germline, CDR1 is SGHNT and CDR2 YYREEE (reference sequence). V lost 2 bases to trimming and J lost 9 bases; unmatched junction nucleotides: 6. The CDR3 DNA reads as TGTGCCAGCAGCTTCCGACTAGCGGGAGAAACTGAGCAGTTCTTC. Its protein product is CASSFRLAGETEQFF.

The V and J genes are TRBV6-5 and TRBJ2-6; D remains ambiguous. The CDR3 is made up of 14 amino acids. Germline V CDR1 and CDR2: MNHEY, SVGAGI. Between the trimmed V and J ends, which lost 11 bases and 2 bases, there was a span of 13 bases. This CDR3 reads CAGLRGPGANVLTF. The CDR3 DNA is TGTGCCGGTCTTCGTGGCCCTGGGGCCAACGTCCTGACTTTC.

The gene calls are TRBV11-2 and TRBJ1-6, with 9 bases fitting TRBD1. The V and J ends lost 5 bases and 5 bases, in that order; junction bases with no gene match: 7. This CDR3 has 16 residues. CDR1 and CDR2 (germline): SGHAT, FQNNGV. This chain's CDR3 is CASSLTGTGNNSPLHF. CDR3 DNA: TGTGCCAGCAGCCTCACCGGGACAGGGAATAATTCACCCCTCCACTTT.